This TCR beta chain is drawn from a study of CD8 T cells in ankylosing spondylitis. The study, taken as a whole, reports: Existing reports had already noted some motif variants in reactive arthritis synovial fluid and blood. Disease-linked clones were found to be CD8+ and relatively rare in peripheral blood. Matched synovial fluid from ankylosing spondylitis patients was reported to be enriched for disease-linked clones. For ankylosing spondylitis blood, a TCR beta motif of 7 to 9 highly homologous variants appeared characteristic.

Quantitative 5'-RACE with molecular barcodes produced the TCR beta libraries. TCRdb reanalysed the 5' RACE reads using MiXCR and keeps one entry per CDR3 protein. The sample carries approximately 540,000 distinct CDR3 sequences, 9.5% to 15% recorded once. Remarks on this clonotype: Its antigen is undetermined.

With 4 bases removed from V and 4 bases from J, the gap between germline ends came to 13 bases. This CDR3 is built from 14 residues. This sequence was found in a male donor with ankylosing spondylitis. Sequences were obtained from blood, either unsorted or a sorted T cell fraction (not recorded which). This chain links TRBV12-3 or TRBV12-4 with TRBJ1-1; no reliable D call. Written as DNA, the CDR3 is TGTGCCAGCAGTTCGACCGTCGGCGGCACTGAAGCTTTCTTT. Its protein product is CASSSTVGGTEAFF.